These T cell receptor beta chains were read from a single sample in a study of shared clonotypes between healthy human individuals. TCRdb's table, derived via immunoSEQ multiplex PCR, lists solely in-frame clones and lacks some. The sample yields 2 million to 3 million clones, roughly 93% seen once. Sequencing was done on a sample of naive CD4+ T cells from PBMCs. Every receptor here comes from a man aged 18 to 35 in good health. Some clones in this sample may be carry-over from other donors' samples. CDR3s include the opening cysteine and the closing phenylalanine or tryptophan. D genes are given only for firm matches. For some rows the clone size is stated as once, few or many, or as a class when expanded; others skip it.

CDR3 protein: CASSVVEGTEAFF; CDR3 DNA: TGTGCCAGCAGCGTAGTGGAGGGGACTGAAGCTTTCTTT; V gene: TRBV9; J gene: TRBJ1-1; clone size: few; D gene: .
CDR3 protein: CASSIVVGGGGAKIDF; CDR3 DNA: TGTGCCAGTAGTATAGTTGTCGGGGGAGGGGGCGCGAAGATAGATTTT; V gene: TRBV19; J gene: TRBJ2-3; clone size: .; D gene: .
CDR3 protein: CATSPPPGGNTEAFF; CDR3 DNA: TGTGCCACCAGCCCCCCCCCGGGGGGAAACACTGAAGCTTTCTTT; V gene: TRBV15; J gene: TRBJ1-1; clone size: .; D gene: .
CDR3 protein: CASTGRPSGYEQYF; CDR3 DNA: TGTGCCAGCACCGGCAGACCTAGCGGGTACGAGCAGTACTTC; V gene: TRBV28; J gene: TRBJ2-7; clone size: .; D gene: TRBD2
CDR3 protein: CASSLWGTGSSGTGELFF; CDR3 DNA: TGCGCCAGCAGCTTGTGGGGGACAGGGTCGTCAGGCACCGGGGAGCTGTTTTTT; V gene: TRBV5-1; J gene: TRBJ2-2; clone size: .; D gene: TRBD1
CDR3 protein: CASSSDAASYNEQFF; CDR3 DNA: TGTGCCAGCAGTTCGGACGCGGCCTCCTACAATGAGCAGTTCTTC; V gene: TRBV27; J gene: TRBJ2-1; clone size: .; D gene: .
CDR3 protein: CASSLGVWRELSTDTQYF; CDR3 DNA: TGTGCCAGCAGCTTAGGGGTGTGGCGGGAGCTAAGTACAGATACGCAGTATTTT; V gene: TRBV7-8; J gene: TRBJ2-3; clone size: .; D gene: TRBD2
CDR3 protein: CASSPEGFYGYTF; CDR3 DNA: TGTGCCAGCAGCCCCGAGGGGTTCTATGGCTACACCTTC; V gene: TRBV4-2; J gene: TRBJ1-2; clone size: .; D gene: .
CDR3 protein: CASSLTRGSYEQYF; CDR3 DNA: TGTGCCAGCAGCTTAACCAGGGGTTCCTACGAGCAGTACTTC; V gene: TRBV7-9; J gene: TRBJ2-7; clone size: .; D gene: .
CDR3 protein: CATSMGGRTQETQYF; CDR3 DNA: TGTGCCACCAGCATGGGCGGGAGAACCCAAGAGACCCAGTACTTC; V gene: TRBV15; J gene: TRBJ2-5; clone size: .; D gene: TRBD2
CDR3 protein: CASSPLGGAYGYTF; CDR3 DNA: TGTGCCAGCAGTCCGTTAGGGGGGGCCTATGGCTACACCTTC; V gene: TRBV6-5; J gene: TRBJ1-2; clone size: .; D gene: .
CDR3 protein: CASREAGMARETQYF; CDR3 DNA: TGCGCCAGCAGGGAAGCGGGAATGGCTCGAGAGACCCAGTACTTC; V gene: TRBV5-1; J gene: TRBJ2-5; clone size: .; D gene: TRBD2
CDR3 protein: CASSRTTPGNEQFF; CDR3 DNA: TGTGCCAGCAGTCGGACTACCCCCGGCAATGAGCAGTTCTTC; V gene: TRBV6-5; J gene: TRBJ2-1; clone size: .; D gene: .
CDR3 protein: CASSLGLRTYEQYF; CDR3 DNA: TGTGCCAGCAGCTTGGGACTGAGGACCTACGAGCAGTACTTC; V gene: TRBV5-4; J gene: TRBJ2-7; clone size: .; D gene: .
CDR3 protein: CASSASGEKLFF; CDR3 DNA: TGTGCCAGCAGCGCATCCGGAGAAAAACTGTTTTTT; V gene: TRBV9; J gene: TRBJ1-4; clone size: .; D gene: .
CDR3 protein: CASIGGTEAFF; CDR3 DNA: TGTGCCAGCATTGGGGGCACTGAAGCTTTCTTT; V gene: TRBV25-1; J gene: TRBJ1-1; clone size: .; D gene: .
CDR3 protein: CATALRSNTGELFF; CDR3 DNA: TGTGCCACCGCACTACGCTCGAACACCGGGGAGCTGTTTTTT; V gene: TRBV27; J gene: TRBJ2-2; clone size: once; D gene: .
CDR3 protein: CASSLISGPYEQYF; CDR3 DNA: TGTGCCAGCAGTTTGATTTCAGGGCCCTACGAGCAGTACTTC; V gene: TRBV27; J gene: TRBJ2-7; clone size: .; D gene: .
CDR3 protein: CASVTGGFAYEQYF; CDR3 DNA: TGTGCCAGCGTTACAGGGGGCTTTGCCTACGAGCAGTACTTC; V gene: TRBV6-1; J gene: TRBJ2-7; clone size: .; D gene: TRBD1
CDR3 protein: CASSSLGSGRGYEQYF; CDR3 DNA: TGTGCCAGCAGCTCCCTCGGCAGCGGAAGAGGCTACGAGCAGTACTTC; V gene: TRBV11-2; J gene: TRBJ2-7; clone size: .; D gene: .
CDR3 protein: CASTFVPGELFF; CDR3 DNA: TGTGCCAGCACCTTCGTCCCCGGGGAGCTGTTTTTT; V gene: TRBV21-1; J gene: TRBJ2-2; clone size: .; D gene: .
CDR3 protein: CASSLRGTSGRRSDIYEQFF; CDR3 DNA: TGCGCCAGCAGCCTCCGAGGGACTAGCGGGAGACGGAGTGATATATATGAGCAGTTCTTC; V gene: TRBV5-1; J gene: TRBJ2-1; clone size: .; D gene: TRBD2
CDR3 protein: CSVDRGWAMNTEAFF; CDR3 DNA: TGCAGCGTTGATCGGGGGTGGGCGATGAACACTGAAGCTTTCTTT; V gene: TRBV29-1; J gene: TRBJ1-1; clone size: .; D gene: .
CDR3 protein: CASSSGANVLTF; CDR3 DNA: TGTGCCAGCAGTTCTGGGGCCAACGTCCTGACTTTC; V gene: TRBV5-6; J gene: TRBJ2-6; clone size: .; D gene: .
CDR3 protein: CASSEPWRGSGNEQFF; CDR3 DNA: TGTGCCAGCAGTGAACCGTGGCGGGGAAGTGGCAATGAGCAGTTCTTC; V gene: TRBV6-1; J gene: TRBJ2-1; clone size: .; D gene: .
CDR3 protein: CASSQDSDRKGYGYTF; CDR3 DNA: TGCGCCAGCAGCCAAGATTCAGACAGGAAGGGATATGGCTACACCTTC; V gene: TRBV4-1; J gene: TRBJ1-2; clone size: .; D gene: .
CDR3 protein: CASSVPGSGRASDTQYF; CDR3 DNA: TGTGCCAGCAGCGTACCTGGGAGCGGGAGGGCCTCAGATACGCAGTATTTT; V gene: TRBV9; J gene: TRBJ2-3; clone size: .; D gene: TRBD2
CDR3 protein: CAIRLKQALNTEAFF; CDR3 DNA: TGTGCCATCAGGCTAAAACAAGCCCTGAACACTGAAGCTTTCTTT; V gene: TRBV10-3; J gene: TRBJ1-1; clone size: once; D gene: .
CDR3 protein: CASSPLPTYEQYF; CDR3 DNA: TGTGCCAGCTCACCACTACCGACCTACGAGCAGTACTTC; V gene: TRBV18; J gene: TRBJ2-7; clone size: .; D gene: .
CDR3 protein: CASSPPRGAWNEQFF; CDR3 DNA: TGCGCCAGCAGCCCTCCGAGGGGAGCCTGGAATGAGCAGTTCTTC; V gene: TRBV5-1; J gene: TRBJ2-1; clone size: once; D gene: .
CDR3 protein: CSVGFGPNRDSGYTF; CDR3 DNA: TGCAGCGTGGGGTTTGGTCCAAACAGGGATTCCGGCTACACCTTC; V gene: TRBV29-1; J gene: TRBJ1-2; clone size: .; D gene: .
CDR3 protein: CASSLAADTQYF; CDR3 DNA: TGTGCCAGCAGTTTGGCGGCGGATACGCAGTATTTT; V gene: TRBV28; J gene: TRBJ2-3; clone size: once; D gene: .
CDR3 protein: CASSHPRTSGNVEQFF; CDR3 DNA: TGTGCCAGCAGCCACCCCCGGACTAGCGGGAACGTTGAGCAGTTCTTC; V gene: TRBV6-6; J gene: TRBJ2-1; clone size: .; D gene: TRBD2
CDR3 protein: CASSSPGSGAYEQYF; CDR3 DNA: TGTGCCAGCAGCTCTCCGGGATCCGGCGCCTACGAGCAGTACTTC; V gene: TRBV5-4; J gene: TRBJ2-7; clone size: .; D gene: .
CDR3 protein: CASSLGGQNNEQFF; CDR3 DNA: TGTGCCAGCAGCTTGGGCGGACAGAACAATGAGCAGTTCTTC; V gene: TRBV5-5; J gene: TRBJ2-1; clone size: .; D gene: .
CDR3 protein: CASSLGQGQGYTF; CDR3 DNA: TGTGCCAGCAGTTTGGGACAGGGCCAGGGCTACACCTTC; V gene: TRBV28; J gene: TRBJ1-2; clone size: .; D gene: TRBD1
CDR3 protein: CASSISGGHTGELFF; CDR3 DNA: TGTGCCAGCAGCATTAGCGGGGGACACACCGGGGAGCTGTTTTTT; V gene: TRBV11-3; J gene: TRBJ2-2; clone size: .; D gene: TRBD2
CDR3 protein: CASSQDLARTDTQYF; CDR3 DNA: TGTGCCAGCAGTCAGGACTTAGCTCGCACAGATACGCAGTATTTT; V gene: TRBV6-6; J gene: TRBJ2-3; clone size: .; D gene: .
CDR3 protein: CASSLPMQGNSPLHF; CDR3 DNA: TGTGCCAGCAGTTTACCCATGCAGGGAAATTCACCCCTCCACTTT; V gene: TRBV28; J gene: TRBJ1-6; clone size: .; D gene: .
CDR3 protein: CASRTPREGTEAFF; CDR3 DNA: TGTGCCAGCCGAACCCCGAGGGAAGGCACTGAAGCTTTCTTT; V gene: TRBV27; J gene: TRBJ1-1; clone size: .; D gene: .
CDR3 protein: CASSPGLRNEQFF; CDR3 DNA: TGTGCCAGCAGCCCCGGGCTTAGGAATGAGCAGTTCTTC; V gene: TRBV28; J gene: TRBJ2-1; clone size: .; D gene: .
CDR3 protein: CASSRTGTSRTQYF; CDR3 DNA: TGTGCCAGCAGCCGTACCGGGACTAGTCGTACGCAGTATTTT; V gene: TRBV6-6; J gene: TRBJ2-3; clone size: .; D gene: TRBD2